Listed here are 15 T cell receptor beta chains from one sample, sequenced in a study of CD8+CD57+ T cells in acquired aplastic anemia. Genomic DNA was employed as the template in profiling TCR beta VDJ and CDR3. One entry per CDR3 protein results from TCRdb running MiXCR on the reads. The sample yields 150,000 to 200,000 distinct CDR3 sequences, roughly 50% seen once. Only patients with CD8+CD57+ cell expansion on flow cytometry were chosen for sequencing. The sequenced sample consisted of sorted CD4+, CD8+, or CD8+CD57+ T cells (not recorded which) from PBMCs. These receptors came from a human donor with aplastic anemia.

Only a few counts were recorded for this clonotype. This rearrangement joins TRBV20-1 to TRBJ1-2; perhaps TRBD1 as D (5 bases). The CDR3 spans 12 residues. Looked up from germline, CDR1 is DFQATT and CDR2 is SNEGSKA (reference sequence). V lost 8 bases, J lost 4 bases, and 14 bases lay in between. DNA for the CDR3: TGCAGTAGCAGGGATTTGGGCTATGGCTACACCTTC. This gives the protein CSSRDLGYGYTF.

Points on this clonotype: The junction and the germline gene differ at one end; a read error may be behind it. The chain couples TRBV12-3 or TRBV12-4 to TRBJ2-1, with D unresolved. The CDR3 has 15 amino acids. The CDR3 loop is CASSYSINKYNERFF. In DNA, the CDR3 is TGTGCCAGCAGTTACTCCATAAACAAATACAATGAGCGGTTCTTC.

The chain uses TRBV19 and TRBJ2-1, with a weak D call TRBD1 (6 bases). CDR1 is LNHDA and CDR2 is SQIVND in the germline V gene (reference sequence). The germline V and J ends were trimmed by 11 bases and 4 bases, with 18 bases remaining between them. This CDR3 has 14 residues. The DNA for the CDR3 is TGTGCCTGGACCCCTGCAGGGGTTTACAATGAGCAGTTCTTC. Its protein product is CAWTPAGVYNEQFF.

The chain recombines TRBV24-1 with TRBJ2-2; 7 bases map to TRBD2. This CDR3 is 14 amino acids long. The ends lost 1 base at V and 6 bases at J; junction bases unmatched: 1. Germline loops: CDR1 KGHDR, CDR2 SFDVKD. The CDR3 coding sequence is TGTGCCACCAGTGATTTACTAGCGTCCGGGGAGCTGTTTTTT. The encoded protein is CATSDLLASGELFF.

The chain carries TRBV27 and TRBJ1-1; TRBD1 might be the D (5 bases). The V gene lost 6 bases and the J gene lost 0 bases, with 8 bases spanning the gap. In germline, CDR1 is MNHEY, CDR2 SMNVEV (reference sequence). The CDR3 runs to 13 residues. CDR3 sequence (DNA): TGTGCCAGCAGAAGGGGTTTGAACACTGAAGCTTTCTTT. Amino acids: CASRRGLNTEAFF.

This chain uses TRBV15 with TRBJ1-4; D is unclear. Per germline, CDR1 LNHNV and CDR2 YYDKDF (reference sequence). The V gene lost 1 base and the J gene lost 8 bases, with 14 bases spanning the gap. CDR3 length equals 15 residues. The CDR3 DNA follows: TGTGCCACCAGCAGAGGCCTTACCAATCGGGAAAAACTGTTTTTT. Protein sequence: CATSRGLTNREKLFF.

This clonotype was recorded many times. The chain recombines TRBV5-4 with TRBJ2-1, with TRBD1 as a possible D gene (5 bases). The ends were cut back, 2 bases at V and 5 bases at J, with 14 bases in the middle. The germline V gene encodes CDR1 SGHNT and CDR2 YYREEE (reference sequence). This CDR3 comprises 15 residues. CDR3 bases: TGTGCCAGCAGCTTAGGACACACACCTGACAATGAGCAGTTCTTC. As protein: CASSLGHTPDNEQFF.

V usage is TRBV9 and J usage is TRBJ1-6, with 9 nucleotides matching TRBD1. The V segment lost 4 bases and the J segment 7 bases; nucleotides outside the gene matches: 6. Looked up from germline, CDR1 is SGDLS and CDR2 is YYNGEE. This CDR3 comprises 15 residues. The DNA for the CDR3 is TGTGCCAGCAGCCAAGGACAGGGGCCGAATTCACCCCTCCACTTT. Translated: CASSQGQGPNSPLHF.

This clonotype was found a few times. The chain joins TRBV20-1 to TRBJ2-7; D ambiguous. Trimming took off 1 base at V and 3 bases at J, with 10 bases between the two ends. The CDR3 is 13 residues long. The germline gives CDR1 DFQATT, CDR2 SNEGSKA (reference sequence). DNA for the CDR3: TGCAGTGCTAGAGGGAGAACTTACTACGAGCAGTACTTC. It is translated as CSARGRTYYEQYF.

This clonotype was seen many times. The chain couples TRBV29-1 to TRBJ1-2; the D is unclear. The CDR3 covers 14 residues. The germline CDR1 and CDR2 sequences are SQVTM and ANQGSEA. Between the trimmed V and J ends, which lost 2 bases and 0 bases, there was a span of 10 bases. The DNA of the CDR3 is TGCAGCGTTGAAATGGAGTTCGCTAACTATGGCTACACCTTC. Translating it yields CSVEMEFANYGYTF. Based on the CDR3 plus reference TRBV29-1 and TRBJ1-2, the full variable domain is SAVISQKPSRDICQRGTSLTIQCQVDSQVTMMFWYRQQPGQSLTLIATANQGSEATYESGFVIDKFPISRPNLTFSTLTVSNMSPEDSSIYLCSVEMEFANYGYTFGSGTRLTVV.

This clonotype was detected ten times or more. The chain uses TRBV11-3 and TRBJ2-7, with 10 bases fitting TRBD1. The CDR3 extends over 15 amino acids. Per the germline V gene, CDR1 is SGHNT and CDR2 is YENEEA. V lost 3 bases and J lost 2; bases outside the gene matches: 4. The CDR3 bases are TGTGCCAGCAGCTTGGTCGGGACAGGGGCCTACGAGCAGTACTTC. This encodes CASSLVGTGAYEQYF.

V and J are TRBV11-1 and TRBJ2-7, with 9 bases lining up with TRBD2. CDR1 is SGHAT, CDR2 FQDESV, per germline (reference sequence). V lost 0 bases, J lost 2 bases, and 5 bases stayed unmatched. The CDR3 consists of 16 residues. Here the CDR3 reads CASSLALAGSTYEQYF. The DNA for the CDR3 is TGTGCCAGCAGCTTAGCTCTAGCGGGAAGTACCTACGAGCAGTACTTC.

Ten or more counts support this clonotype. CDR3 in amino acids: CASSQATTGGTEAFF. In DNA form, the CDR3 reads TGCGCCAGCAGCCAAGCAACCACTGGGGGGACTGAAGCTTTCTTT. The chain couples TRBV4-3 to TRBJ1-1, with D possibly being TRBD1 (5 bases). This CDR3 comprises 15 residues. Per germline, CDR1 LGHNA and CDR2 YSLEER. Trimming left V 1 base short and J 5 bases short, with 14 bases between.

V usage is TRBV15 and J usage is TRBJ1-3; D remains ambiguous. The CDR3 runs to 13 residues. The germline V gene has CDR1 LNHNV and CDR2 YYDKDF (reference sequence). V lost 2 bases to trimming and J lost 0 bases, with 2 bases between them. The CDR3 coding sequence is TGTGCCACCAGCAGAAGCTCTGGAAACACCATATATTTT. The encoded protein is CATSRSSGNTIYF.

This sequence joins TRBV20-1 and TRBJ2-5, with D possibly being TRBD2 (5 bases). The J call may be mistaken, given a closer DNA end match to TRBJ2-1. Germline values: CDR1 DFQATT, CDR2 SNEGSKA (reference sequence). The CDR3 length is 9 residues. The CDR3 region is CSAGVEQFF. CDR3 nucleotide sequence: TGCAGTGCCGGGGTTGAGCAGTTCTTC.